This entry lists 15 T cell receptor beta chains sequenced from one sample in a study of cytomegalovirus exposure and HLA in healthy donors. The PCR was carried out with 60 Vbeta primers and 13 Jbeta primers. Assay used: immunoSEQ multiplex PCR; TCRdb lists only in-frame clones, some missing. The sample lists more than 140,000 clones, roughly 80% occurring once. Sequenced sample: PBMCs. The receptors were gathered from a man in his forties or fifties in good health and CMV-seronegative.

This clone was counted between two and nine times. The V gene is TRBV5-1, the J gene TRBJ2-2; 7 bases align to TRBD1. The V and J ends lost 4 bases and 3 bases, in that order; junction bases with no gene match: 6. The CDR3 covers 15 residues. In germline, CDR1 is SGHRS, CDR2 YFSETQ. The DNA for the CDR3 is TGCGCCAGCAGCCCACAGGGGACGGACACCGGGGAGCTGTTTTTT. Protein product: CASSPQGTDTGELFF.

The V call is TRBV9, the J call TRBJ2-2; D possibly corresponds to TRBD1 (6 bases). Per the germline V gene, CDR1 is SGDLS and CDR2 is YYNGEE. The CDR3 runs 16 residues. Trimming shortened V by 1 base and J by 2 bases, and 12 bases separated the two germline ends. The chain's CDR3 is CASSVTTGRNTGELFF. The CDR3 bases are TGTGCCAGCAGCGTAACTACAGGGCGAAACACCGGGGAGCTGTTTTTT.

This clone was seen a few times. CDR3 amino acids: CSAKGLATDTQYF. Written as DNA, the CDR3 is TGCAGCGCCAAAGGACTAGCGACAGATACGCAGTATTTT. The V and J genes are TRBV29-1 and TRBJ2-3; 9 positions match TRBD2. This CDR3 comprises 13 residues. Unmatched junction bases numbered 5, after V lost 7 bases and J lost 3 bases. Germline V gene data show CDR1 as SQVTM and CDR2 as ANQGSEA.

The chain has TRBV9 and TRBJ2-5; possibly TRBD2 for D (6 bases). Trimming shortened V by 4 bases and J by 2 bases, and 9 bases separated the two germline ends. The germline V gene encodes CDR1 SGDLS and CDR2 YYNGEE. The length of the CDR3 is 13 residues. CDR3 loop: CASSRDFQETQYF. Written as DNA, the CDR3 is TGTGCCAGCAGCAGGGACTTTCAAGAGACCCAGTACTTC.

The chain uses TRBV18 and TRBJ2-5, with 7 bases fitting TRBD2. Germline trimming cut 2 bases from V and 4 bases from J; bases unmatched to any gene: 16. The CDR3 contains 18 residues. CDR1 and CDR2 (germline): KGHSH, LQKENI. For the CDR3, the DNA is TGTGCCAGCTCACCAGAGTCGTCCGTGGGAGGGTTGGGAGAGACCCAGTACTTC. Encoded protein: CASSPESSVGGLGETQYF.

The chain employs TRBV6-4 and TRBJ2-3; the match to TRBD2 covers 9 bases. Unmatched junction bases numbered 2, after V lost 1 base and J lost 0 bases. The CDR3 has 16 amino acids. Germline loops: CDR1 MRHNA, CDR2 SNTAGT. The CDR3 DNA reads TGTGCCAGCAGTGACTTAGCGGGGGCCAGCACAGATACGCAGTATTTT. Its translation: CASSDLAGASTDTQYF.

This chain joins TRBV5-6 and TRBJ1-5, with TRBD1 matching 7 bases. Germline CDR1 SGHDT, CDR2 YYEEEE. The V and J ends lost 4 bases and 2 bases, in that order; junction bases with no gene match: 6. The CDR3 consists of 15 residues. DNA of the CDR3: TGTGCCAGCAGCCGAGGGGGCGCCGGCAATCAGCCCCAGCATTTT. This sequence encodes CASSRGGAGNQPQHF.

This rearrangement joins TRBV30 to TRBJ1-2; D is unclear. V lost 4 bases, J lost 2 bases, and 8 bases lay in between. Germline CDR1 and CDR2: GTSNPN and SVGIG (reference sequence). The CDR3 sequence is 12 residues long. CDR3 bases: TGTGCCTGGACTACCACGAACTATGGCTACACCTTC. Translated, it gives CAWTTTNYGYTF. Based on the CDR3 plus reference TRBV30 and TRBJ1-2, the full variable domain is SQTIHQWPATLVQPVGSPLSLECTVEGTSNPNLYWYRQAAGRGLQLLFYSVGIGQISSEVPQNLSASRPQDRQFILSSKKLLLSDSGFYLCAWTTTNYGYTFGSGTRLTVV.

Written as DNA, the CDR3 is TGTGCCAGCAGCTTAAGAAGTCCACAGGGGGCGGTCATAAAGACCCAGTACTTC. This sequence encodes CASSLRSPQGAVIKTQYF. V and J are TRBV7-2 and TRBJ2-5, with 9 bases that match TRBD1. There are 18 residues in the CDR3. Germline V gene lookup returns CDR1 SGHTA and CDR2 FQGNSA. The ends lost 2 bases at V and 6 bases at J; junction bases unmatched: 16.

The chain joins TRBV2 to TRBJ2-2; 7 bases align to TRBD1. The trim removed 0 bases at V and 6 bases at J, leaving 13 bases unmatched. The CDR3 loop spans 18 amino acids. Germline-derived CDR1 and CDR2 are SNHLY and FYNNEI. The CDR3 sequence is CASSEAGTVWPLAGELFF. The CDR3 nucleotides are TGTGCCAGCAGTGAAGCGGGGACAGTCTGGCCCTTAGCCGGGGAGCTGTTTTTT.

On this clone itself: The junction departs from the called germline gene at one end, perhaps through a read error. The gene calls are TRBV6-1 and TRBJ2-3; 11 nucleotides match TRBD2. The CDR3 has 14 residues. The germline gives CDR1 MNHNS, CDR2 SASEGT. The CDR3, as DNA: TGTGCCAGCAGTGAAATGGGTAGCGGGGGGGTCCCGTTTTTT. Encoded protein: CASSEMGSGGVPFF.

This chain connects TRBV5-6 to TRBJ2-2; D may be TRBD1 (5 bases). This CDR3 has 15 residues. V lost 4 bases, J lost 5 bases, and 15 bases lay in between. Per germline, CDR1 SGHDT and CDR2 YYEEEE. The CDR3 DNA follows: TGTGCCAGCAGCACCAGGGAAAGAAATACCGGGGAGCTGTTTTTT. Protein product: CASSTRERNTGELFF. The variable domain in full, with the rest retrieved from reference TRBV5-6 and TRBJ2-2, is DAGVTQSPTHLIKTRGQQVTLRCSPKSGHDTVSWYQQALGQGPQFIFQYYEEEERQRGNFPDRFSGHQFPNYSSELNVNALLLGDSALYLCASSTRERNTGELFFGEGSRLTVL.

This CDR3 is CASSRVHNSPLHF. The CDR3, as DNA: TGTGCCAGCAGCCGTGTTCATAATTCACCCCTCCACTTT. The V and J genes are TRBV7-3 and TRBJ1-6, with D unclear. Germline CDR1 is SGHTA and CDR2 is FQGTGA. CDR3 length: 13 residues. The V end lost 5 bases, the J end lost 5 bases, and 7 bases lay between the germline ends.

This chain uses TRBV9 with TRBJ2-3, with 11 positions matching TRBD2. V lost 3 bases and J lost 5; bases outside the gene matches: 8. Germline CDR1 SGDLS, CDR2 YYNGEE. The CDR3 covers 16 residues. The CDR3 spells CASSGLLGTSGDTQYF. The CDR3 DNA sequence: TGTGCCAGCAGCGGCTTACTCGGGACTAGCGGAGATACGCAGTATTTT.

This clone was observed a handful of times. This rearrangement joins TRBV9 to TRBJ2-7; 9 positions match TRBD1. Germline CDR1 SGDLS, CDR2 YYNGEE. CDR3 length: 15 residues. V dropped 4 bases and J dropped 3; count of bases not matched to a gene: 8. In DNA form, the CDR3 reads TGTGCCAGCAGCCCCGGACAGGGGCCCTACTACGAGCAGTACTTC. Protein product: CASSPGQGPYYEQYF.